These 23 T cell receptor beta chains were sequenced from one sample in a study of cytomegalovirus exposure and HLA in healthy donors. PCR employed 60 Vbeta and 13 Jbeta primers. The assay was immunoSEQ multiplex PCR, and TCRdb's table has in-frame clones only and misses some. The data include some 64,000 clones; the top ten clones carry under 2%. The sample taken for sequencing was PBMCs. Source of these receptors: a woman in her 30s in good health and CMV-seronegative.

This rearrangement joins TRBV11-1 to TRBJ1-1, with D uncertain. The V gene's germline CDR1 is SGHAT and CDR2 FQDESV (reference sequence). Trimming pared 8 bases from V and 0 bases from J, leaving 16 bases between. The CDR3 length is 15 residues. The CDR3 spells CASPQEGAVNTEAFF. The CDR3 region has the DNA TGTGCCAGCCCCCAGGAGGGCGCGGTGAACACTGAAGCTTTCTTT.

The chain has TRBV4-1 and TRBJ2-7, with D uncertain. Germline V lookup: CDR1 MGHRA, CDR2 YSYEKL. Trimming left V 0 bases short and J 7 bases short, with 7 bases between. The CDR3 contains 12 residues. The CDR3, as DNA: TGCGCCAGCAGCCAAGATTATCGGGAGCAGTACTTC. Translation: CASSQDYREQYF.

The gene calls are TRBV6-5 and TRBJ2-1; 9 positions agree with TRBD2. The J segment lost 5 bases and the V segment lost 6 bases, leaving 5 bases of the junction unmatched. The CDR3 runs 14 residues. Germline V gene sequence: CDR1 MNHEY, CDR2 SVGAGI. As DNA, the CDR3 is TGTGCCAGCAGGGGCGGGAGGGCCGACAATGAGCAGTTCTTC. This sequence encodes CASRGGRADNEQFF.

CDR3 sequence: CASSTLTGTYGYTF. CDR3 DNA: TGTGCCAGCAGTACCCTGACAGGGACCTATGGCTACACCTTC. This sequence joins TRBV27 and TRBJ1-2, with 7 bases identical to TRBD1. The CDR3 loop spans 14 amino acids. Per germline, CDR1 MNHEY and CDR2 SMNVEV (reference sequence). V was pared by 5 bases and J by 4 bases, with 7 bases of the junction left unmatched.

The rearrangement uses TRBV5-6 and TRBJ1-1, with D uncertain. The CDR3 loop spans 11 amino acids. Germline V gives CDR1 SGHDT, CDR2 YYEEEE. V lost 4 bases and J 3 bases, leaving 4 bases between the germline ends. DNA for the CDR3: TGTGCCAGCAGCCTACACACTGAAGCTTTCTTT. Protein product: CASSLHTEAFF. The variable domain in full, with the rest retrieved from reference TRBV5-6 and TRBJ1-1, is DAGVTQSPTHLIKTRGQQVTLRCSPKSGHDTVSWYQQALGQGPQFIFQYYEEEERQRGNFPDRFSGHQFPNYSSELNVNALLLGDSALYLCASSLHTEAFFGQGTRLTVV.

V and J are TRBV6-1 and TRBJ1-4; 8 bases are shared with TRBD1. Per germline, CDR1 MNHNS and CDR2 SASEGT. This CDR3 is 16 amino acids long. The J segment lost 7 bases and the V segment lost 1 base, leaving 8 bases of the junction unmatched. CDR3 DNA sequence: TGTGCCAGCAGTGAAGGTTTAGGACAGGGTAGTGAAAAACTGTTTTTT. Translated: CASSEGLGQGSEKLFF.

This rearrangement joins TRBV29-1 to TRBJ2-7, with D possibly being TRBD2 (5 bases). V was cut by 6 bases and J by 3 bases, with 9 bases left in between. The CDR3 has 11 amino acids. Germline loops: CDR1 SQVTM, CDR2 ANQGSEA. CDR3 residues: CSVLGRYEQYF. DNA of the CDR3: TGCAGCGTACTAGGACGCTACGAGCAGTACTTC.

This chain joins TRBV6-1 and TRBJ2-1; 8 nucleotides match TRBD1. V shed 8 bases, J shed 7 bases, and the junction held 7 bases outside the gene matches. CDR1 is MNHNS, CDR2 SASEGT, per germline. The CDR3 loop spans 13 amino acids. The CDR3 bases are TGTGCCAGCGTCCGAGACAGGGGTAATGAGCAGTTCTTC. Translated, it gives CASVRDRGNEQFF.

The chain uses TRBV9 and TRBJ2-5, with 8 bases lining up with TRBD2. The germline CDR1 and CDR2 sequences are SGDLS and YYNGEE. J lost 4 bases, V lost 3 bases, and 8 bases had no gene match. The CDR3 loop spans 15 amino acids. CDR3 bases: TGTGCCAGCAGCGCTCTAGCGGGTGGAGTAGAGACCCAGTACTTC. Its translation is CASSALAGGVETQYF.

The chain combines TRBV10-1 with TRBJ1-3; D perhaps matches TRBD1 (6 bases). This CDR3 contains 14 residues. Trimming took off 4 bases at V and 0 bases at J, with 7 bases between the two ends. In germline, CDR1 is WNHNN, CDR2 SYGVQD (reference sequence). Here the CDR3 DNA reads TGCGCCAGCAGTGCAGGGGTCTCTGGAAACACCATATATTTT. Amino acid sequence: CASSAGVSGNTIYF.

The gene calls are TRBV5-1 and TRBJ1-1; weak D call: TRBD1 (5 bases). Trimming left V 4 bases short and J 1 base short, with 14 bases between. The CDR3 contains 15 residues. Germline values: CDR1 SGHRS, CDR2 YFSETQ. CDR3 sequence: CASSQDPGGNTEAFF. CDR3 nucleotides: TGCGCCAGCAGCCAGGATCCCGGGGGGAACACTGAAGCTTTCTTT. Looking up the rest from reference TRBV5-1 and TRBJ1-1 gives the full variable domain: KAGVTQTPRYLIKTRGQQVTLSCSPISGHRSVSWYQQTPGQGLQFLFEYFSETQRNKGNFPGRFSGRQFSNSRSEMNVSTLELGDSALYLCASSQDPGGNTEAFFGQGTRLTVV.

The DNA for the CDR3 is TGCGCCAGCAGCCCCCAAGCCCAGACTAGCACCTCCTACAATGAGCAGTTCTTC. It is translated as CASSPQAQTSTSYNEQFF. V and J are TRBV5-1 and TRBJ2-1, with 7 nucleotides matching TRBD2. This CDR3 contains 18 residues. Germline V gene data show CDR1 as SGHRS and CDR2 as YFSETQ. Trimming removed 4 bases from V and 0 bases from J; junction bases left unmatched: 13.

The chain recombines TRBV6-1 with TRBJ1-5; no reliable D call. Trimming cost V 4 bases and J 5 bases, with 3 bases left between them. Germline V CDR1 and CDR2: MNHNS, SASEGT. The CDR3 loop spans 11 amino acids. For the CDR3, the DNA is TGTGCCAGCAGTGCTTATCAGCCCCAGCATTTT. Residues: CASSAYQPQHF.

The chain couples TRBV5-1 to TRBJ2-6; tentative D call: TRBD1 (6 bases). Germline V gene sequence: CDR1 SGHRS, CDR2 YFSETQ. V dropped 7 bases and J dropped 2 bases, with 10 bases sitting between them. This CDR3 is built from 14 residues. Here the CDR3 reads CASLRDTGANVLTF. The CDR3 DNA reads as TGCGCCAGCCTCAGGGACACTGGGGCCAACGTCCTGACTTTC.

The chain employs TRBV30 and TRBJ2-1; TRBD2 is a possible D gene (7 bases). CDR3 size: 14 residues. In germline, CDR1 is GTSNPN, CDR2 SVGIG (reference sequence). The V and J ends lost 0 bases and 3 bases respectively, with 9 bases between them. The CDR3: CAWSVGGGYNEQFF. CDR3 DNA: TGTGCCTGGAGTGTAGGGGGGGGCTACAATGAGCAGTTCTTC.

The chain carries TRBV5-6 and TRBJ1-1; a weak D match, TRBD1 (5 bases). The germline V gene encodes CDR1 SGHDT and CDR2 YYEEEE. V lost 4 bases, J lost 5 bases, and 12 bases lay in between. The CDR3 runs to 13 residues. The CDR3 DNA reads TGTGCCAGCAGCGCCGTGGGGGGAACTGAAGCTTTCTTT. It translates to CASSAVGGTEAFF. Based on the CDR3 plus reference TRBV5-6 and TRBJ1-1, the full variable domain is DAGVTQSPTHLIKTRGQQVTLRCSPKSGHDTVSWYQQALGQGPQFIFQYYEEEERQRGNFPDRFSGHQFPNYSSELNVNALLLGDSALYLCASSAVGGTEAFFGQGTRLTVV.

The J gene is TRBJ2-5, the V gene TRBV19, with D possibly TRBD1 on 6 matching bases. CDR3 length equals 12 residues. Germline CDR1 and CDR2: LNHDA and SQIVND (reference sequence). V lost 6 bases and J lost 3, with 8 bases in between. In DNA form, the CDR3 reads TGTGCCAGTAGCGACAGGAAAGAGACCCAGTACTTC. Its protein is CASSDRKETQYF.

This chain joins TRBV9 and TRBJ1-2, with TRBD1 as a possible D gene (6 bases). The CDR3 loop spans 16 amino acids. The V end lost 2 bases, the J end lost 6 bases, and 20 bases lay between the germline ends. CDR1 is SGDLS and CDR2 is YYNGEE in the germline V gene. CDR3 amino acids: CASSVLPLSGAHGYTF. The CDR3 DNA sequence: TGTGCCAGCAGCGTTTTACCCCTCTCAGGGGCGCATGGCTACACCTTC. The full variable domain, completed using reference TRBV9 and TRBJ1-2, is DSGVTQTPKHLITATGQRVTLRCSPRSGDLSVYWYQQSLDQGLQFLIQYYNGEERAKGNILERFSAQQFPDLHSELNLSSLELGDSALYFCASSVLPLSGAHGYTFGSGTRLTVV.

For the CDR3, the DNA is TGCGCCAGCAGCCGACAGGGGGCTGAAGCTTTCTTT. It yields the protein CASSRQGAEAFF. The V gene is TRBV5-1, the J gene TRBJ1-1, with 9 bases that match TRBD1. J gave up 6 bases and V 4 bases, and 1 base lay outside the gene matches. The CDR3 has 12 residues. The V gene's germline CDR1 is SGHRS and CDR2 YFSETQ. The full variable domain, rest sourced from reference TRBV5-1 and TRBJ1-1, is KAGVTQTPRYLIKTRGQQVTLSCSPISGHRSVSWYQQTPGQGLQFLFEYFSETQRNKGNFPGRFSGRQFSNSRSEMNVSTLELGDSALYLCASSRQGAEAFFGQGTRLTVV.

This rearrangement joins TRBV14 to TRBJ2-7, with 8 nucleotides matching TRBD2. Per germline, CDR1 SGHDN and CDR2 FVKESK. CDR3 length: 14 amino acids. Trimming at V came to 6 bases and at J to 2 bases, leaving 6 bases not matched to a gene. CDR3 nucleotide sequence: TGTGCCAGCAGTATTGTTAGCGGGGCCTACGAGCAGTACTTC. Protein sequence: CASSIVSGAYEQYF.

The CDR3: CSVGGVQLGGGNEQFF. The CDR3, as DNA: TGCAGCGTGGGGGGGGTACAGTTAGGAGGGGGCAATGAGCAGTTCTTC. V usage is TRBV29-1 and J usage is TRBJ2-1; TRBD2 might be the D (7 bases). Trimming took off 6 bases at V and 6 bases at J, with 24 bases between the two ends. This CDR3 is 16 amino acids long. Germline V gene lookup returns CDR1 SQVTM and CDR2 ANQGSEA.

This rearrangement joins TRBV9 to TRBJ1-5, with D possibly matching TRBD1 (5 bases). Germline V lookup: CDR1 SGDLS, CDR2 YYNGEE. The CDR3 contains 15 residues. V shed 4 bases and J shed 3 bases, with 14 bases lying between them. CDR3 bases: TGTGCCAGCAGCCTGTCGGGACTCTCCAATCAGCCCCAGCATTTT. This gives the protein CASSLSGLSNQPQHF. The full variable domain, rest sourced from reference TRBV9 and TRBJ1-5, is DSGVTQTPKHLITATGQRVTLRCSPRSGDLSVYWYQQSLDQGLQFLIQYYNGEERAKGNILERFSAQQFPDLHSELNLSSLELGDSALYFCASSLSGLSNQPQHFGDGTRLSIL.

The chain links TRBV5-6 to TRBJ2-5, with D unclear. CDR1 and CDR2 from the germline V gene are SGHDT and YYEEEE. This CDR3 region has 17 residues. V lost 0 bases and J lost 2, with 17 bases in between. CDR3 coding DNA: TGTGCCAGCAGCTTGGACGATCGGTTCAGGCATCAAGAGACCCAGTACTTC. This codes for CASSLDDRFRHQETQYF.